This T cell receptor (beta chain) is from a study of T cell responses to AZD1222 COVID-19 vaccine. Data came from immunoSEQ multiplex PCR; TCRdb stores just in-frame clones and leaves some out. The sample includes about 100,000 clones, about 89% of them seen just once. The sample in question was peripheral blood, obtained on day 0 of MenACWY control vaccination. The sequence was collected from an adult in good health.

The CDR3, as DNA: TGTGCCAGCAGCTATGAGAGCTCCTATAATTCACCCCTCCACTTT. Its protein product is CASSYESSYNSPLHF. The chain combines TRBV7-2 with TRBJ1-6; no definite D call. V lost 4 bases and J 0 bases, leaving 7 bases between the germline ends. CDR3 length: 15 residues. Germline assignment: CDR1 SGHTA and CDR2 FQGNSA.